Below are 31 T cell receptor beta chains sequenced from a single sample in a study of blood T cell repertoires in COVID-19 (dated by TCRdb to about 2020). The library was produced with the immunoSEQ multiplex PCR assay. Sourced from immuneACCESS, this table was stored by TCRdb with only in-frame sequences that have V and J called. A share of the clones is absent; for the studies checked, an unresolved V gene accounts for under half, and the remainder has no known explanation. This sample comprises 150,000 to 200,000 clones, approximately 79% of them detected only once. The top ten constitute about 3% of the sample. The sample was peripheral blood. The receptors originated from a woman aged 80 or over with acute or convalescent COVID-19.

This chain links TRBV5-1 with TRBJ2-2, with 7 bases identical to TRBD2. This CDR3 spans 15 amino acids. Germline V gives CDR1 SGHRS, CDR2 YFSETQ. V was pared by 1 base and J by 3 bases, with 3 bases of the junction left unmatched. This CDR3 reads CASSLYAGDTGELFF. Here the CDR3 DNA reads TGCGCCAGCAGCTTGTATGCGGGAGACACCGGGGAGCTGTTTTTT. The full variable domain, its missing parts supplied by reference TRBV5-1 and TRBJ2-2, is KAGVTQTPRYLIKTRGQQVTLSCSPISGHRSVSWYQQTPGQGLQFLFEYFSETQRNKGNFPGRFSGRQFSNSRSEMNVSTLELGDSALYLCASSLYAGDTGELFFGEGSRLTVL.

This clone was seen just once. The J gene is TRBJ2-2, the V gene TRBV10-3, with 9 positions matching TRBD2. The trim removed 5 bases at V and 5 bases at J, leaving 15 bases unmatched. Per germline, CDR1 ENHRY and CDR2 SYGVKD. This CDR3 spans 18 amino acids. CDR3 bases: TGTGCCATCAGTCTATCGCTCGCGGGAGGGGGGAGAACCGGGGAGCTGTTTTTT. Its translation is CAISLSLAGGGRTGELFF.

V is TRBV2 and J is TRBJ1-5, with D tentatively TRBD1 (5 bases). The CDR3 loop spans 15 amino acids. Trimming cost V 7 bases and J 1 base, with 14 bases left between them. Germline CDR1 is SNHLY and CDR2 is FYNNEI. The CDR3 bases are TGTGCCAGCATGATGGGGGAGGGGAGCAATCAGCCCCAGCATTTT. Protein product: CASMMGEGSNQPQHF.

The table lists this clone with a few counts. V is TRBV5-1 and J is TRBJ1-2; perhaps TRBD1 as D (6 bases). Germline V gene data show CDR1 as SGHRS and CDR2 as YFSETQ. The V and J ends lost 0 bases and 6 bases respectively, with 15 bases between them. The length of the CDR3 is 15 residues. This CDR3 reads CASSLVQGPKDGYTF. CDR3 nucleotides: TGCGCCAGCAGCTTGGTGCAGGGGCCAAAGGATGGCTACACCTTC.

This sequence joins TRBV7-9 and TRBJ2-7; D gene uncertain. Trimming cost V 5 bases and J 5 bases, with 22 bases left between them. This CDR3 is 16 amino acids long. Germline V gene sequence: CDR1 SEHNR, CDR2 FQNEAQ (reference sequence). In nucleotides, the CDR3 is TGTGCCAGCAGCCCGACAAATGGGCCTGGGTCTGACGAGCAGTACTTC. It codes for CASSPTNGPGSDEQYF.

The rearrangement joins TRBV7-5 to TRBJ2-1; TRBD1 reflects the table's D call only, with no check against the DNA. TRBV7-5 is termed a pseudogene. The CDR3 consists of 17 residues. The CDR3 sequence: CVRSLGRAGGSLNEQFF. CDR3 coding DNA: TGTGTCAGAAGTTTAGGGCGTGCAGGGGGTAGTCTAAATGAGCAGTTCTTC.

The rearrangement joins TRBV18 to TRBJ1-2, with 7 positions matching TRBD1. V shed 6 bases and J 4 bases; nucleotides not matched to a gene: 8. CDR1 and CDR2 (germline): KGHSH, LQKENI. The CDR3 has 14 residues. CDR3: CASSETGQAYGYTF. The CDR3 DNA reads TGTGCCAGCTCGGAGACAGGGCAGGCCTATGGCTACACCTTC.

The J gene is TRBJ2-1, the V gene TRBV7-7; 10 bases agree with TRBD1. After removal of 1 base from V and 6 bases from J, the junction contained 3 bases not matched to a gene. The germline gives CDR1 SSHAT, CDR2 FNYEAQ (reference sequence). The CDR3 covers 15 residues. The CDR3 DNA reads TGTGCCAGCAGCTTAGGGACAGGGGGTGTCAATGAGCAGTTCTTC. This sequence encodes CASSLGTGGVNEQFF.

At least ten counts were recorded for this clone. This sequence joins TRBV4-2 and TRBJ2-1; 13 nucleotides line up with TRBD2. The germline CDR1 and CDR2 sequences are LGHNA and YNFKEQ. Trimming removed 0 bases from V and 8 bases from J; junction bases left unmatched: 4. The CDR3 covers 16 residues. Here the CDR3 reads CASSQELAGGFDEQFF. CDR3 coding DNA: TGTGCCAGCAGCCAAGAACTAGCGGGAGGGTTCGATGAGCAGTTCTTC.

The chain has TRBV29-1 and TRBJ2-4; either TRBD1 or TRBD2 may fit D (5 bases each). CDR3 size: 13 residues. Trimming removed 7 bases at V and 5 bases at J, with 15 bases between. Germline V CDR1 and CDR2: SQVTM, ANQGSEA. The CDR3 is CSAGQGRENIQYF. CDR3 DNA sequence: TGCAGCGCGGGGCAAGGGAGAGAAAACATTCAGTACTTC. Filled out from reference TRBV29-1 and TRBJ2-4, the complete variable domain reads SAVISQKPSRDICQRGTSLTIQCQVDSQVTMMFWYRQQPGQSLTLIATANQGSEATYESGFVIDKFPISRPNLTFSTLTVSNMSPEDSSIYLCSAGQGRENIQYFGAGTRLSVL.

Points on this clone: A much larger clone differs from this one at a single base, so this may be a read error. This chain connects TRBV5-4 to TRBJ2-1, with 8 positions matching TRBD2. This CDR3 has 15 residues. Germline CDR1 is SGHNT and CDR2 is YYREEE (reference sequence). J lost 0 bases, V lost 2 bases, and 1 base had no gene match. This CDR3 reads CASSLLAASYNEQFF. DNA for the CDR3: TGTGCCAGCAGCTTACTAGCGGCCTCCTACAATGAGCAGTTCTTC.

This clone was seen a few times. This chain links TRBV10-3 with TRBJ2-1; maybe TRBD2 (5 bases). Germline values: CDR1 ENHRY, CDR2 SYGVKD. CDR3 length: 13 amino acids. Trimming pared 4 bases from V and 5 bases from J, leaving 9 bases between. CDR3 DNA sequence: TGTGCCATCAGTGTAAAGCGGAACAATGAGCAGTTCTTC. It translates to CAISVKRNNEQFF.

CDR3 in DNA: TGTGCCAGCAGTTTCAGCGGAGGGGAGACAGATACGCAGTATTTT. Translation: CASSFSGGETDTQYF. The chain is built from TRBV27 and TRBJ2-3, with D possibly being TRBD2 (6 bases). V was trimmed by 3 bases and J by 3 bases, leaving 13 bases between them. Looked up from germline, CDR1 is MNHEY and CDR2 is SMNVEV (reference sequence). This CDR3 spans 15 amino acids.

The chain uses TRBV19 and TRBJ2-2; 10 nucleotides match TRBD1. V was pared by 3 bases and J by 4 bases, with 11 bases of the junction left unmatched. Per the germline V gene, CDR1 is LNHDA and CDR2 is SQIVND (reference sequence). The CDR3 loop spans 18 amino acids. The CDR3 DNA sequence: TGTGCCAGTAGTATCGGCAGAGGACAGGGGGATGTCACCGGGGAGCTGTTTTTT. Protein sequence: CASSIGRGQGDVTGELFF.

This clone has only one observation. The V gene is TRBV6-5, the J gene TRBJ2-5; 10 bases map to TRBD1. The germline V gene encodes CDR1 MNHEY and CDR2 SVGAGI. After removal of 10 bases from V and 5 bases from J, the junction contained 1 base not matched to a gene. The CDR3 consists of 11 residues. CDR3 nucleotide sequence: TGTGCCACGGGACAGGGGGAGACCCAGTACTTC. Translating gives CATGQGETQYF.

This clone was seen only once. The chain carries TRBV18 and TRBJ1-2, with 9 bases aligning to TRBD1. The CDR3 is 16 residues long. The ends lost 1 base at V and 3 bases at J; junction bases unmatched: 6. Germline lookup yields CDR1 KGHSH and CDR2 LQKENI. The chain's CDR3 is CASSPLGTGLDYGYTF. The CDR3 coding sequence is TGTGCCAGCTCACCACTGGGGACAGGGCTTGACTATGGCTACACCTTC.

With respect to this clone: Relative to the germline gene, one junction end is altered; a read error may explain this. The chain recombines TRBV3-1 (or the pseudogene TRBV3-2) with TRBJ1-5; D call uncertain. CDR3 length equals 14 residues. Germline loops: CDR1 LGHDT, CDR2 YNNKEL (reference sequence). Written as DNA, the CDR3 is TGTGCCAGCAGCCAATCTGATAGCTATCAGCCCCAGCATTTT. It translates to CASSQSDSYQPQHF.

V gene TRBV29-1 combines with J gene TRBJ2-3; maybe TRBD2 (6 bases). Trimming left V 4 bases short and J 0 bases short, with 11 bases between. Per the germline V gene, CDR1 is SQVTM and CDR2 is ANQGSEA. CDR3 length: 14 amino acids. CDR3 bases: TGCAGCGTTGGGGTAGGGACTAGCACAGATACGCAGTATTTT. It yields the protein CSVGVGTSTDTQYF.

CDR3 coding DNA: TGCGCCAGCGTCGCAGGGAGCACAGATACGCAGTATTTT. Protein sequence: CASVAGSTDTQYF. The gene calls are TRBV10-2 and TRBJ2-3, with D maybe TRBD1 (5 bases). Germline V gene lookup returns CDR1 WSHSY and CDR2 SAAADI. The CDR3 consists of 13 residues. V gave up 8 bases and J gave up 0 bases, with 9 bases separating them.

This chain uses TRBV10-3 with TRBJ2-5; 7 bases map to TRBD2. The ends lost 8 bases at V and 5 bases at J; junction bases unmatched: 11. CDR1 is ENHRY, CDR2 SYGVKD, per germline. The CDR3 extends over 14 amino acids. The CDR3 loop is CAIRGREKSETQYF. The CDR3 DNA reads TGTGCCATCCGCGGGCGGGAGAAGTCGGAGACCCAGTACTTC.

The chain employs TRBV29-1 and TRBJ2-1; D not certain. The germline V gene has CDR1 SQVTM and CDR2 ANQGSEA. Trimming cost V 4 bases and J 7 bases, with 8 bases left between them. The CDR3 covers 11 residues. CDR3 amino acids: CSVVPQNEQFF. The CDR3 DNA reads as TGCAGCGTTGTCCCTCAGAATGAGCAGTTCTTC.

The CDR3 DNA is TGTGCCAGCAGTTCTAGGACAGGGGCGGGTTTAGAGGAGCAGTACTTC. Amino acid sequence: CASSSRTGAGLEEQYF. The chain recombines TRBV6-5 with TRBJ2-7; TRBD1 matches at 9 bases. This CDR3 is built from 16 residues. The germline gives CDR1 MNHEY, CDR2 SVGAGI. The ends lost 4 bases at V and 7 bases at J; junction bases unmatched: 14.

The rearrangement uses TRBV7-8 and TRBJ2-3, with D tentatively TRBD2 (6 bases). Looked up from germline, CDR1 is SGHVS and CDR2 is FQNEAQ. V shed 0 bases and J shed 0 bases, with 16 bases lying between them. The CDR3 has 18 amino acids. The CDR3, as DNA: TGTGCCAGCAGCTTAGCGACCGGGGCGGGAAGAAGCACAGATACGCAGTATTTT. This sequence encodes CASSLATGAGRSTDTQYF. Looking up the rest from reference TRBV7-8 and TRBJ2-3 gives the full variable domain: GAGVSQSPRYKVAKRGQDVALRCDPISGHVSLFWYQQALGQGPEFLTYFQNEAQLDKSGLPSDRFFAERPEGSVSTLKIQRTQQEDSAVYLCASSLATGAGRSTDTQYFGPGTRLTVL.

The CDR3 DNA reads TGCAGTGCTAGTTTGGCAGGCTTCTACGAGCAGTACTTC. The encoded protein is CSASLAGFYEQYF. This chain joins TRBV20-1 and TRBJ2-7, with D uncertain. Trimming removed 3 bases from V and 3 bases from J, with 12 bases in between. This CDR3 has 13 residues. Germline lookup yields CDR1 DFQATT and CDR2 SNEGSKA (reference sequence).

The chain links TRBV5-1 to TRBJ2-2; 7 bases agree with TRBD1. Unmatched junction bases numbered 0, after V lost 1 base and J lost 3 bases. The CDR3 has 14 amino acids. CDR1 is SGHRS, CDR2 YFSETQ, per germline. CDR3 amino acids: CASSLTGDTGELFF. DNA of the CDR3: TGCGCCAGCAGCTTGACAGGGGACACCGGGGAGCTGTTTTTT.

The chain has TRBV5-6 and TRBJ1-2, with a tentative D call TRBD1 (5 bases). V was cut by 2 bases and J by 12 bases, with 11 bases left in between. The CDR3 is 11 residues long. CDR1 is SGHDT, CDR2 YYEEEE, per germline. CDR3 loop: CASSFSGVDTF. In DNA form, the CDR3 reads TGTGCCAGCAGCTTTTCGGGGGTCGACACCTTC.

The gene calls are TRBV6-6 and TRBJ2-1; tentatively, D is TRBD2 (6 bases). The V and J ends lost 6 bases and 8 bases respectively, with 17 bases between them. The germline V gene encodes CDR1 MNHNY and CDR2 SVGAGI (reference sequence). The CDR3 is 14 amino acids. This chain's CDR3 is CASRQRPWGDEQFF. The DNA of the CDR3 is TGTGCCAGCAGGCAGCGACCTTGGGGGGATGAGCAGTTCTTC.

In DNA form, the CDR3 reads TGTGCCAGCAGTTTAGCTAGCGGGGGATCCTACGAGCAGTACTTC. It encodes CASSLASGGSYEQYF. The rearrangement links TRBV28 to TRBJ2-7, with 10 bases identical to TRBD2. Germline loops: CDR1 MDHEN, CDR2 SYDVKM. The CDR3 runs 15 residues. The V segment lost 2 bases and the J segment 1 base; nucleotides outside the gene matches: 2.

This clone was counted only a few times. The J gene is TRBJ2-5, the V gene TRBV7-9; D is unresolved. The V end was cut by 0 bases, the J end by 5 bases, with 7 bases between. The CDR3 totals 13 residues. Germline loops: CDR1 SEHNR, CDR2 FQNEAQ (reference sequence). The CDR3: CASSLASVETQYF. The CDR3 DNA follows: TGTGCCAGCAGCTTAGCCTCTGTGGAGACCCAGTACTTC.

The gene calls are TRBV4-3 and TRBJ2-7, with D maybe TRBD2 (7 bases). The germline V gene encodes CDR1 LGHNA and CDR2 YSLEER. V shed 3 bases and J shed 3 bases, with 15 bases lying between them. The CDR3 length is 15 residues. The CDR3 coding sequence is TGCGCCAGCAGCCATCCCGGCGGGGGCGTCTACGAGCAGTACTTC. Protein product: CASSHPGGGVYEQYF.

The chain is built from TRBV19 and TRBJ2-5; 7 bases are a match to TRBD1. Germline CDR1 is LNHDA and CDR2 is SQIVND (reference sequence). The CDR3 is 14 residues long. V lost 6 bases and J lost 5; bases outside the gene matches: 9. The CDR3: CASSRDRAPETQYF. CDR3 DNA: TGTGCCAGTAGCCGAGACAGGGCCCCCGAGACCCAGTACTTC.